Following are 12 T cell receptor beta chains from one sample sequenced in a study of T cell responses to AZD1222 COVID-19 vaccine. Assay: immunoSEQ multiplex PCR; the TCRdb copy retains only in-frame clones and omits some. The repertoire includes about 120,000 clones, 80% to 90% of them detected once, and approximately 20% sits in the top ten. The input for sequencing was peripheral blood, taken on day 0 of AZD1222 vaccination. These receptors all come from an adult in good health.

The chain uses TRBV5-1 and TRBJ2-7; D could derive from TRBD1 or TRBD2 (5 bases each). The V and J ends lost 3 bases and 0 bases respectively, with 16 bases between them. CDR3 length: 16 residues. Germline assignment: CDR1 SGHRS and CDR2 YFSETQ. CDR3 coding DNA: TGCGCCAGCAGCTGGGGGTTAGGTGGGGCCTCCTACGAGCAGTACTTC. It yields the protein CASSWGLGGASYEQYF.

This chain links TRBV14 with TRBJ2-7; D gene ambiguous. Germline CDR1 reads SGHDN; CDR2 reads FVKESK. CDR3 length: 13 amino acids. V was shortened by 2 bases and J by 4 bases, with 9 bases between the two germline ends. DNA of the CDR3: TGTGCCAGCAGCCAATTAGATGGTTACGAGCAGTACTTC. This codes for CASSQLDGYEQYF.

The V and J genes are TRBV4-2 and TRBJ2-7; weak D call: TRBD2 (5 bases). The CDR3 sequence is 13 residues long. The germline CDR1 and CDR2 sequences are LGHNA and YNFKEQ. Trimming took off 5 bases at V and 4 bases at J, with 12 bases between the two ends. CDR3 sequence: CASSAGTEYEQYF. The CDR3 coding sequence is TGTGCCAGCAGCGCGGGCACAGAATACGAGCAGTACTTC.

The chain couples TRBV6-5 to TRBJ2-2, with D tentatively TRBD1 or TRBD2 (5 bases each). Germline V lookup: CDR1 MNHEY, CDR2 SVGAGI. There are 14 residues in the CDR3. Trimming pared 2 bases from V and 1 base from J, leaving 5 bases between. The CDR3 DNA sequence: TGTGCCAGCAGTTACGGGGGGAACACCGGGGAGCTGTTTTTT. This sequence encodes CASSYGGNTGELFF.

The CDR3 sequence is CASSVGSNIGEQYF. The CDR3 DNA sequence: TGTGCCAGCAGCGTGGGATCGAACATTGGCGAGCAGTACTTC. The rearrangement uses TRBV7-3 and TRBJ2-7; D uncertain. The germline V gene has CDR1 SGHTA and CDR2 FQGTGA. Trimming removed 5 bases at V and 6 bases at J, with 17 bases between. This CDR3 contains 14 residues. The entire variable domain, with the rest obtained from reference TRBV7-3 and TRBJ2-7, is as follows: GAGVSQTPSNKVTEKGKYVELRCDPISGHTALYWYRQSLGQGPEFLIYFQGTGAADDSGLPNDRFFAVRPEGSVSTLKIQRTERGDSAVYLCASSVGSNIGEQYFGPGTRLTVT.

The CDR3 sequence is CASSFFWASPTTDTQYF. The CDR3 nucleotides read TGTGCCAGCAGTTTTTTTTGGGCCTCCCCTACCACAGATACGCAGTATTTT. This rearrangement joins TRBV27 to TRBJ2-3; the D is unclear. V was trimmed by 3 bases and J by 2 bases, leaving 18 bases between them. The germline V gene has CDR1 MNHEY and CDR2 SMNVEV (reference sequence). The CDR3 is 17 residues long.

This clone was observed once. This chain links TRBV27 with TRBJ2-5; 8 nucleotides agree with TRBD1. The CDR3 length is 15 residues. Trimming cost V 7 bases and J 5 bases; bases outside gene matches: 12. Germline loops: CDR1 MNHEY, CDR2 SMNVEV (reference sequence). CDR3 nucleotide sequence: TGTGCCAGCACCTATGGACAGGGAGTTCGGGAGACCCAGTACTTC. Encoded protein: CASTYGQGVRETQYF.

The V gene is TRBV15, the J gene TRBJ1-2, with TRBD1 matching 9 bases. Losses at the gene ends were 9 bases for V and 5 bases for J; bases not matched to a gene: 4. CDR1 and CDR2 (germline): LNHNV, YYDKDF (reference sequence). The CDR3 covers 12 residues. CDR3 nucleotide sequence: TGTGCCACAGGACAGGGGAATTATGGCTACACCTTC. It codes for CATGQGNYGYTF.

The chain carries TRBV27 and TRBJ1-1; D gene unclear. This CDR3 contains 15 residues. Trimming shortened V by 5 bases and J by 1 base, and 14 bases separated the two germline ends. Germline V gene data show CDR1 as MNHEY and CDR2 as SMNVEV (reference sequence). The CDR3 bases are TGTGCCAGCAGTCCCAACTGGGGAACGAACACTGAAGCTTTCTTT. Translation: CASSPNWGTNTEAFF.

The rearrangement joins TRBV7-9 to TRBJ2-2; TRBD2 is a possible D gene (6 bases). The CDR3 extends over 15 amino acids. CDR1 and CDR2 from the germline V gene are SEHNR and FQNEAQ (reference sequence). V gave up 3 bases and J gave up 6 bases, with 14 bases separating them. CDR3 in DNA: TGTGCCAGCAGCTTCGGTCGGGGGTCGGCCGGGGAGCTGTTTTTT. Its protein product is CASSFGRGSAGELFF.

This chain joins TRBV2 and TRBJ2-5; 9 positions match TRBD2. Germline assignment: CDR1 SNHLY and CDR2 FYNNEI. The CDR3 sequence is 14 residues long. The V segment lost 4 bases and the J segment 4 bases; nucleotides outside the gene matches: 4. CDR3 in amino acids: CASSGAGGRETQYF. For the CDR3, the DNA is TGTGCCAGCAGTGGAGCGGGGGGTAGAGAGACCCAGTACTTC.

The CDR3 spells CASSPRDRAGYTF. The CDR3 bases are TGTGCCAGCAGCCCCCGGGACAGGGCCGGCTACACCTTC. The chain couples TRBV3-1 (or the pseudogene TRBV3-2) to TRBJ1-2; 9 bases fit TRBD1. CDR3 length: 13 amino acids. CDR1 is LGHDT and CDR2 is YNNKEL in the germline V gene (reference sequence). J lost 8 bases, V lost 4 bases, and 5 bases had no gene match.